The source of this TCR beta chain is a study of beta chain features in type 1 diabetes. Expressed TCRB transcripts were sequenced because the entire RNA isolate underwent reverse transcription. Sequencing was performed with immunoSEQ multiplex PCR; in TCRdb, only in-frame clones are kept and a portion is missing. Of 900,000 or so clones in the sample, 15% to 20% were seen once. The CDR3 totals 16 residues. Germline lookup yields CDR1 MNHEY and CDR2 SVGAGI. The junction had 9 bases not matched to a gene; V was cut back by 0 bases and J by 7 bases. Sequencing input: naive CD4+ T cells from blood. The sequence derives from a young woman in good health. This chain connects TRBV6-5 to TRBJ1-2, with 9 bases identical to TRBD1. The CDR3 sequence is CASSYSGTGNYGGYTF. The CDR3 DNA reads TGTGCCAGCAGTTACTCGGGGACAGGGAACTATGGTGGCTACACCTTC.